The sequence of this T cell receptor beta chain was determined in a study of T-cell reconstitution after alpha-beta-depleted transplantation in children. This clonotype showed up just a few times. What it binds is unknown. The germline gives CDR1 DFQATT, CDR2 SNEGSKA (reference sequence). V was cut by 1 base and J by 4 bases, with 10 bases left in between. CDR3 size: 13 residues. Unique molecular identifiers were incorporated into the prepared TCRbeta library. TCRdb called the PCR reads again in MiXCR, with one record for every CDR3 protein. Of 450,000 to 600,000 distinct CDR3 sequences in the sample, over 10% were seen once. Study findings and constraints: Most T-cell counts and diversity one year after the transplant came from T cells that were newly produced. Reportedly, roughly two months post-transplant, alpha-beta T cells arose from several hundred expanded graft clones. The high TCRbeta diversity at day 60 in some patients came from surviving recipient T cells and thymic progenitors.

Specimen: PBMCs, mostly from graft donor cells, collected 360 days after TCRalphabeta/CD19-depleted stem cell transplant. The clonotype originates from a male patient between 10 and 17 years old who had a stem cell transplant for acute myeloid leukemia, so the T cells may come from the graft donor. V is TRBV20-1 and J is TRBJ1-1; a possible D gene is TRBD1 (5 bases). The CDR3, as DNA: TGCAGTGCTAGAGGTCTAGGGGCCACTGAAGCTTTCTTT. This codes for CSARGLGATEAFF.